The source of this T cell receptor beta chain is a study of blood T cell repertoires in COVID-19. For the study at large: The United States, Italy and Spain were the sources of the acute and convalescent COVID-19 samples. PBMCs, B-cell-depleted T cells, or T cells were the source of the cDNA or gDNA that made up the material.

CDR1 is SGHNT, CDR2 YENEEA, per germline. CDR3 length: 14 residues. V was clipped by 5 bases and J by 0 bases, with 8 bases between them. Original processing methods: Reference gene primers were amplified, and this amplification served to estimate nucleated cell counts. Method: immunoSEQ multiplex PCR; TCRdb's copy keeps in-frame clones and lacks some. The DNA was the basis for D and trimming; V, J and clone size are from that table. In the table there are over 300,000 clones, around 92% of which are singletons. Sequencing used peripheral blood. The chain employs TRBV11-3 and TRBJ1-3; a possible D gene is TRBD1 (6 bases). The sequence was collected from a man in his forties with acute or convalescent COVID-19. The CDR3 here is CASSDRTSGNTIYF. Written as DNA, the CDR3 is TGTGCCAGCAGCGACAGGACCTCTGGAAACACCATATATTTT.